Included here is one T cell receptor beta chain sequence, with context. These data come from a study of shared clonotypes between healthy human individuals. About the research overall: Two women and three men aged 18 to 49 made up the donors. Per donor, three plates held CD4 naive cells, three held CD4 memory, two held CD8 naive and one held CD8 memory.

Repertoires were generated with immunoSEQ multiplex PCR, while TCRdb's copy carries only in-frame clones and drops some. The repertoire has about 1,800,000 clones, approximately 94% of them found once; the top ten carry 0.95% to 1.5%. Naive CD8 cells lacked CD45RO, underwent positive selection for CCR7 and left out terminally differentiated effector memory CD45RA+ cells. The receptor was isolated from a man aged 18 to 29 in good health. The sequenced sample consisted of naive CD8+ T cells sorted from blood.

Written as DNA, the CDR3 is TGCGCCAGCAGCCAAGCGTCGGGACTAGCGGTTTACGAGCAGTACTTC. Encoded protein: CASSQASGLAVYEQYF. The chain employs TRBV4-1 and TRBJ2-7, with TRBD2 matching over 11 bases. Germline V gives CDR1 MGHRA, CDR2 YSYEKL. This CDR3 has 16 residues. J gave up 4 bases and V 1 base, and 6 bases lay outside the gene matches.